The rows below give T cell receptor beta chains drawn from one sample of a study of T cells after yellow fever vaccination. One entry per CDR3 protein results from TCRdb running MiXCR on the 5' RACE reads. The sample has around 63,000 distinct CDR3 sequences, less than 8.5% seen once. The sequences come from CD8+ T cells sorted from PBMCs, collected 15 days after the yellow fever booster vaccination. All receptors come from a man younger than 40 who received the YFV17D yellow fever vaccine. The CDR3 runs from the conserved cysteine through the conserved F or W. The D gene is left open where the match is weak. A clone size is listed for some rows: how often the clone was seen (once, few, many), or a class if it is expanded.

v_call	d_call	clone_size	j_call	cdr3_aa	cdr3_nt
TRBV15	TRBD1	many	TRBJ1-2	CATSRDLGQGDYGYTF	TGTGCCACCAGCAGAGATCTTGGACAGGGAGACTATGGCTACACCTTC
TRBV10-1	.	many	TRBJ2-5	CASSPNPGAETQYF	TGCGCCAGCAGTCCGAACCCCGGTGCAGAGACCCAGTACTTC
TRBV20-1	TRBD2	many	TRBJ2-1	CSASEGGKTYNEQFF	TGCAGTGCTAGCGAGGGAGGGAAGACCTACAATGAGCAGTTCTTC
TRBV29-1	TRBD2	many	TRBJ2-2	CSAQTGLRMEELFF	TGCAGCGCGCAAACGGGACTACGGATGGAGGAGCTGTTTTTT
TRBV3-1	.	few	TRBJ2-5	CASSQTGYQETQYF	TGTGCCAGCAGCCAAACCGGCTATCAAGAGACCCAGTACTTC
TRBV28	.	.	TRBJ1-5	CASSATSNSNQPQHF	TGTGCCAGCAGTGCCACTAGTAATAGCAATCAGCCCCAGCATTTT
TRBV5-6	.	many	TRBJ1-5	CASSRGQLSNQPQHF	TGTGCCAGCAGCCGAGGACAGCTTAGCAATCAGCCCCAGCATTTT
TRBV5-1	TRBD1	.	TRBJ2-1	CASSPQGVTYNEQFF	TGCGCCAGCAGCCCGCAGGGGGTCACCTACAATGAGCAGTTCTTC
TRBV7-9	.	few	TRBJ2-1	CASSEGPPHEQFF	TGTGCCAGCAGCGAGGGACCACCCCATGAGCAGTTCTTC
TRBV21-1	.	many	TRBJ2-1	CASGATCLAGNEQFF	TGTGCCAGCGGAGCTACCTGCCTAGCGGGGAATGAGCAGTTCTTC
TRBV20-1	.	.	TRBJ2-4	CSANREPPSLRDFGIQYF	TGCAGTGCTAACCGGGAGCCGCCCTCCCTGCGGGATTTCGGCATTCAGTACTTC
TRBV7-9	.	.	TRBJ1-2	CASSFGGDGGYTF	TGTGCCAGCAGCTTCGGGGGGGATGGTGGCTACACCTTC
TRBV7-6	TRBD2	few	TRBJ2-7	CASSLGAGGPNSYEQYF	TGTGCCAGCAGCTTAGGGGCGGGAGGACCTAACTCCTACGAGCAGTACTTC
TRBV5-1	.	.	TRBJ2-1	CASSLGRDTSYNEQFF	TGCGCCAGCAGCTTGGGAAGGGACACCTCCTACAATGAGCAGTTCTTC
TRBV27	.	many	TRBJ2-5	CASSLSQAFETQYF	TGTGCCAGCAGTTTATCCCAGGCGTTTGAGACCCAGTACTTC
TRBV19	.	.	TRBJ2-3	CASSKGVIADTQYF	TGTGCCAGTAGTAAGGGAGTTATCGCAGATACGCAGTATTTT
TRBV20-1	TRBD1	many	TRBJ1-1	CSAREAQGVTEAFF	TGCAGTGCTAGAGAGGCACAGGGGGTTACTGAAGCTTTCTTT
TRBV12-3/TRBV12-4	.	many	TRBJ1-1	CATYRSLGLNTEAFF	TGTGCCACTTACAGGTCCCTCGGATTGAACACTGAAGCTTTCTTT
TRBV9	TRBD1	many	TRBJ2-1	CASSPPLRDRGGYNEQFF	TGTGCCAGCAGCCCACCCCTGAGGGACAGGGGAGGGTATAATGAGCAGTTCTTC
TRBV7-6	.	.	TRBJ2-5	CASSSDGVQETQYF	TGTGCCAGCAGTTCGGACGGAGTCCAAGAGACCCAGTACTTC
TRBV6-6	.	many	TRBJ1-4	CASRGVEKLFF	TGTGCCAGCAGGGGAGTTGAAAAACTGTTTTTT
TRBV12-3/TRBV12-4	.	many	TRBJ1-1	CASSLTPDPEAFF	TGTGCCAGCAGTCTGACCCCCGACCCTGAAGCTTTCTTT
TRBV15	.	many	TRBJ1-5	CATSTINSNQPQHF	TGTGCCACCAGCACAATAAATAGCAATCAGCCCCAGCATTTT
TRBV4-3	.	many	TRBJ2-1	CASSPWVARSRRYNEQFF	TGCGCCAGCAGCCCCTGGGTAGCCAGGTCGAGGAGGTACAATGAGCAGTTCTTC
TRBV6-5	.	many	TRBJ2-7	CASSYSAQLSYEQYF	TGTGCCAGCAGTTACTCGGCACAGCTCTCCTACGAGCAGTACTTC
TRBV11-2	TRBD1	few	TRBJ1-2	CASSQGQGIGYTF	TGTGCCAGCAGCCAAGGACAGGGAATTGGCTACACCTTC
TRBV5-5	.	many	TRBJ2-7	CASSSLYEQYF	TGTGCCAGCAGCTCCCTCTACGAGCAGTACTTC
TRBV7-9	.	many	TRBJ1-2	CASSSGGVYGYTF	TGTGCCAGCAGCTCCGGGGGGGTCTATGGCTACACCTTC
TRBV21-1	.	many	TRBJ2-2	CASTPSRGSGELFF	TGTGCCAGCACCCCTTCCCGGGGATCCGGGGAGCTGTTTTTT
TRBV7-8	.	many	TRBJ2-2	CASSPPLAGTGELFF	TGTGCCAGCAGCCCCCCTTTGGCGGGCACCGGGGAGCTGTTTTTT
TRBV19	.	medium-sized	TRBJ2-1	CASSPSYNEQFF	TGTGCCAGTAGCCCTAGTTACAATGAGCAGTTCTTC
TRBV5-4	TRBD2	few	TRBJ2-1	CASSRLAGGDYNEQFF	TGTGCCAGCAGCCGTTTAGCGGGGGGGGACTACAATGAGCAGTTCTTC
TRBV3-1	TRBD2	.	TRBJ2-3	CASSLGLAATDTQYF	TGTGCCAGCAGCCTCGGACTAGCAGCAACAGATACGCAGTATTTT
TRBV10-3	TRBD2	many	TRBJ2-3	CAIKVTSFYTDTQYF	TGTGCCATCAAGGTGACTAGCTTTTACACAGATACGCAGTATTTT
TRBV5-6	.	many	TRBJ2-7	CASSLRPDGLYEQYF	TGTGCCAGCAGCTTGAGGCCGGACGGACTCTACGAGCAGTACTTC
TRBV20-1	.	many	TRBJ2-7	CSAMTIYEQYF	TGCAGTGCTATGACTATCTACGAGCAGTACTTC
TRBV4-3	.	many	TRBJ2-3	CASSQDGGDTQYF	TGCGCCAGCAGCCAAGATGGCGGGGATACGCAGTATTTT
TRBV5-8	.	many	TRBJ2-2	CASRLGGELFF	TGTGCCAGCAGATTGGGCGGGGAGCTGTTTTTT
TRBV6-5	TRBD2	many	TRBJ2-7	CASSYLTTAGSPYEQYF	TGTGCCAGCAGTTACTTGACGACAGCGGGAAGTCCCTACGAGCAGTACTTC
TRBV5-1	.	many	TRBJ2-2	CASSLDPVPNTGELFF	TGCGCCAGCAGCTTGGATCCGGTGCCGAACACCGGGGAGCTGTTTTTT
TRBV6-6	.	many	TRBJ2-2	CASSATGELFF	TGTGCCAGCAGTGCCACCGGGGAGCTGTTTTTT
TRBV29-1	.	many	TRBJ2-3	CSVEGQGPTDTQYF	TGCAGCGTTGAAGGTCAGGGGCCCACAGATACGCAGTATTTT
TRBV7-8	TRBD2	many	TRBJ2-1	CASSLLLAGIWNEQFF	TGTGCCAGCAGCCTACTACTAGCGGGAATATGGAATGAGCAGTTCTTC
TRBV29-1	TRBD1	many	TRBJ2-5	CSASDRVHQETQYF	TGCAGCGCCAGCGACAGGGTGCACCAAGAGACCCAGTACTTC
TRBV7-2	.	many	TRBJ2-1	CASSLAMGEQFF	TGTGCCAGCAGCTTAGCGATGGGTGAGCAGTTCTTC
TRBV7-9	TRBD2	many	TRBJ2-7	CASSLRLAGDHYEQYF	TGTGCCAGCAGCCTAAGACTAGCGGGAGATCACTACGAGCAGTACTTC
TRBV20-1	TRBD1	many	TRBJ2-2	CSAGTENTGELFF	TGCAGTGCGGGGACAGAGAACACCGGGGAGCTGTTTTTT
TRBV15	TRBD2	many	TRBJ2-2	CATSSGTSGIVGELFF	TGTGCCACCAGCAGTGGAACTAGCGGGATTGTCGGGGAGCTGTTTTTT
TRBV7-2	.	many	TRBJ2-1	CASSPIDMGGYEQFF	TGTGCCAGCAGCCCCATCGATATGGGAGGTTATGAGCAGTTCTTC
TRBV4-3	.	many	TRBJ1-2	CASSQASGSRGYTF	TGCGCCAGCAGCCAAGCGTCCGGGTCGCGGGGCTACACCTTC